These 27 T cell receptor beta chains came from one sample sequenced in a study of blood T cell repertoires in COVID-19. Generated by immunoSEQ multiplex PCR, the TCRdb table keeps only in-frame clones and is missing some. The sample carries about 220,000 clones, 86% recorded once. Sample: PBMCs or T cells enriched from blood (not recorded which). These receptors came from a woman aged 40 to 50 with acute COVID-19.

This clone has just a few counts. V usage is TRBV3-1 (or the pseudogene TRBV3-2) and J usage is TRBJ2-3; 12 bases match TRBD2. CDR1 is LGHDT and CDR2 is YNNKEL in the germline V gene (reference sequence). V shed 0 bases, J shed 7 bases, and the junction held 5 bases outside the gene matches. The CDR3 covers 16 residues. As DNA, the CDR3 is TGTGCCAGCAGCCAAGATAGCCTAGCGGGGGGGTATACGCAGTATTTT. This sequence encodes CASSQDSLAGGYTQYF.

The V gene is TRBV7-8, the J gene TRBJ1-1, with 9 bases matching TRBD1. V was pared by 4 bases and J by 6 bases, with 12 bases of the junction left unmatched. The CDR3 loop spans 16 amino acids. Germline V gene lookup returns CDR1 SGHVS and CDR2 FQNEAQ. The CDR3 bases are TGTGCCAGCAGCTCCCGACAGGGGGATTTTGCATCTGAAGCTTTCTTT. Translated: CASSSRQGDFASEAFF. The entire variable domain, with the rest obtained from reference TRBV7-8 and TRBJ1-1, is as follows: GAGVSQSPRYKVAKRGQDVALRCDPISGHVSLFWYQQALGQGPEFLTYFQNEAQLDKSGLPSDRFFAERPEGSVSTLKIQRTQQEDSAVYLCASSSRQGDFASEAFFGQGTRLTVV.

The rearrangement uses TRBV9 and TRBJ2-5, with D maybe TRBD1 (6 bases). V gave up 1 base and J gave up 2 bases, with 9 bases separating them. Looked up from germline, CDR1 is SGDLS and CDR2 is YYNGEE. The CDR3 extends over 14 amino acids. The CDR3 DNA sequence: TGTGCCAGCAGCGTACAGGGGCGGCAAGAGACCCAGTACTTC. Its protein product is CASSVQGRQETQYF.

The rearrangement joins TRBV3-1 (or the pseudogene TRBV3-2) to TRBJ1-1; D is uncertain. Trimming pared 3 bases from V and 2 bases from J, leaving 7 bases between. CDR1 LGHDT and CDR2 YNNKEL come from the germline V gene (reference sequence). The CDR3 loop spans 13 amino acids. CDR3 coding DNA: TGTGCCAGCAGCCATGCAGGCAACACTGAAGCTTTCTTT. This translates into CASSHAGNTEAFF.

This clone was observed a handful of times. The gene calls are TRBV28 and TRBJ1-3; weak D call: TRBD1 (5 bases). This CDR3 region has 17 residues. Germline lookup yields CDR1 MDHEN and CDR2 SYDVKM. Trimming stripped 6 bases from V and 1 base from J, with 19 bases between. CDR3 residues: CASSPRGARKSGNTIYF. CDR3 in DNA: TGTGCCAGCAGCCCTCGCGGGGCCCGCAAATCTGGAAACACCATATATTTT.

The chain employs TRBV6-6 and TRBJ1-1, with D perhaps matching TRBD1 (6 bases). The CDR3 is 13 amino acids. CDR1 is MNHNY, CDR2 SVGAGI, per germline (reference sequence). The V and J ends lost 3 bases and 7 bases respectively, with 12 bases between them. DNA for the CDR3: TGTGCCAGCAGTTATAGAGGGGGATTTGAAGCTTTCTTT. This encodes CASSYRGGFEAFF.

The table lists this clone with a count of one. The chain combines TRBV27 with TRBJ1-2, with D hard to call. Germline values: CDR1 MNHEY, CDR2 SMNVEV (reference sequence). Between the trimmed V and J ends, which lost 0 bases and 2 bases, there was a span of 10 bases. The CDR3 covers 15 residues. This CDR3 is CASSLSSYGNYGYTF. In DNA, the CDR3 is TGTGCCAGCAGTTTATCGTCGTACGGGAACTATGGCTACACCTTC.

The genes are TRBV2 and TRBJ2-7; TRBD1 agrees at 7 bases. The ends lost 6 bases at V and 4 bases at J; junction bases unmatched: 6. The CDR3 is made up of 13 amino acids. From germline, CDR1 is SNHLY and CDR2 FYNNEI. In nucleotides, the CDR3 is TGTGCCAGCAGCGCCGGGACAGCATACGAGCAGTACGTC. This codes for CASSAGTAYEQYV.

The CDR3 region is CASSRRADRWGTEAFF. The CDR3 DNA follows: TGTGCCAGCAGCCGCCGGGCGGACAGGTGGGGCACTGAAGCTTTCTTT. This chain connects TRBV14 to TRBJ1-1; 7 bases are shared with TRBD1. Germline lookup yields CDR1 SGHDN and CDR2 FVKESK. This CDR3 comprises 16 residues. With 4 bases clipped from V and 4 bases from J, the junction kept 12 bases outside the gene matches.

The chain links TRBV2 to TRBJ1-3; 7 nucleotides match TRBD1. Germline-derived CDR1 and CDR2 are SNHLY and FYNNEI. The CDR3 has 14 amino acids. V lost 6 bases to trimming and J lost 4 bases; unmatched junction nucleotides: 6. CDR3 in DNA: TGTGCCAGCAGGGGACTGACAGGGGGAAACACCATATATTTT. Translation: CASRGLTGGNTIYF.

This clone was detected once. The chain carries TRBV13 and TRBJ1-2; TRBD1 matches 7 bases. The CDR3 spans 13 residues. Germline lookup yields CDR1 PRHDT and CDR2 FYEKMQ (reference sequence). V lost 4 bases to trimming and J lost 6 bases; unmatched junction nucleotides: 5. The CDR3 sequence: CASSSDREDGYTF. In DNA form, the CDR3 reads TGTGCCAGCAGCTCCGACAGGGAGGATGGCTACACCTTC.

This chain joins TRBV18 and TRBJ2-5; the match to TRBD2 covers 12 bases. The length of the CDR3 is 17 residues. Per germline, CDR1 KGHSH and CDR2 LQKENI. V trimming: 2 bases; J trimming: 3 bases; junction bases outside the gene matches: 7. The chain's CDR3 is CASSPYGLAGTKETQYF. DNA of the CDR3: TGTGCCAGCTCACCATACGGACTAGCGGGGACTAAAGAGACCCAGTACTTC. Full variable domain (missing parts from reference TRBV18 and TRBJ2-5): NAGVMQNPRHLVRRRGQEARLRCSPMKGHSHVYWYRQLPEEGLKFMVYLQKENIIDESGMPKERFSAEFPKEGPSILRIQQVVRGDSAAYFCASSPYGLAGTKETQYFGPGTRLLVL.

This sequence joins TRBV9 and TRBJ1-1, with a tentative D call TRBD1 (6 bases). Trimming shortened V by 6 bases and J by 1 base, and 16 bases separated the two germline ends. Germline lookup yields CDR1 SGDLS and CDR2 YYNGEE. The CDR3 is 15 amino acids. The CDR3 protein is CASTSPDSQNTEAFF. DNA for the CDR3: TGTGCCAGCACCTCCCCGGACAGCCAGAACACTGAAGCTTTCTTT.

The CDR3 region is CATSRGTATNQPQHF. CDR3 bases: TGTGCCACCAGCAGAGGGACTGCTACGAATCAGCCCCAGCATTTT. The rearrangement uses TRBV15 and TRBJ1-5; no firm D call. The CDR3 covers 15 residues. Trimming pared 1 base from V and 4 bases from J, leaving 11 bases between. The germline V gene encodes CDR1 LNHNV and CDR2 YYDKDF (reference sequence).

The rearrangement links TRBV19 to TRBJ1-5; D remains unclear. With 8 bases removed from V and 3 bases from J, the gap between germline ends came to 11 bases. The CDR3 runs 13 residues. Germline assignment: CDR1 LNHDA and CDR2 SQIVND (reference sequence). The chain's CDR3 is CASESALNQPQHF. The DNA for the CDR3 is TGTGCCAGTGAGAGCGCCCTCAATCAGCCCCAGCATTTT.

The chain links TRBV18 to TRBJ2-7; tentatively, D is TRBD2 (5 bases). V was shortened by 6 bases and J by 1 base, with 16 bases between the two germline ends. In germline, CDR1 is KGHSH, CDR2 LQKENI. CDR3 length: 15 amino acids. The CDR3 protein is CASSPRRTESYEQYF. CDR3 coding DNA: TGTGCCAGCTCCCCCAGGAGGACGGAATCCTACGAGCAGTACTTC. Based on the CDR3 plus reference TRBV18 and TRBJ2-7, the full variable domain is NAGVMQNPRHLVRRRGQEARLRCSPMKGHSHVYWYRQLPEEGLKFMVYLQKENIIDESGMPKERFSAEFPKEGPSILRIQQVVRGDSAAYFCASSPRRTESYEQYFGPGTRLTVT.

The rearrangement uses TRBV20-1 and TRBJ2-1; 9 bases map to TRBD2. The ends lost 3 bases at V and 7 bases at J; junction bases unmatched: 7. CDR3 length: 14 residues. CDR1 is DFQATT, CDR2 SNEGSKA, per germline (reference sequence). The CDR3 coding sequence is TGCAGTGCTAGTTGGGTAGCGGGGGTAAATGAGCAGTTCTTC. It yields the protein CSASWVAGVNEQFF.

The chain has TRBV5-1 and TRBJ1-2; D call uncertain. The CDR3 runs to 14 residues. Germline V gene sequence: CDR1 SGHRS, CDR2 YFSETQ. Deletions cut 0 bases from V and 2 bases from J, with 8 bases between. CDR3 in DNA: TGCGCCAGCAGCTTGGCTCCAGAAAACTATGGCTACACCTTC. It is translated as CASSLAPENYGYTF.

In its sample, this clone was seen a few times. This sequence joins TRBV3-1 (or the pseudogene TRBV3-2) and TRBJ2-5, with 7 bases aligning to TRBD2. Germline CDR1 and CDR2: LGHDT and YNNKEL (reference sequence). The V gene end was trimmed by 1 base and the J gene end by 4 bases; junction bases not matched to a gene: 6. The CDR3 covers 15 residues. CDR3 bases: TGTGCCAGCAGCCAAGCGGGACTACCTCGAGAGACCCAGTACTTC. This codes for CASSQAGLPRETQYF.

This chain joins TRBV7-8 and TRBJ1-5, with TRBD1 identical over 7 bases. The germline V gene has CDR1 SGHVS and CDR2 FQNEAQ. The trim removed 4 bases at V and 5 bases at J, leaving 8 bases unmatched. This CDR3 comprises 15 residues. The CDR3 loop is CASSSRTGFDQPQHF. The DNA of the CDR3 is TGTGCCAGCAGCTCTCGGACAGGATTCGATCAGCCCCAGCATTTT. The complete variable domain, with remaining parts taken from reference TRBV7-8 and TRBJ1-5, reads GAGVSQSPRYKVAKRGQDVALRCDPISGHVSLFWYQQALGQGPEFLTYFQNEAQLDKSGLPSDRFFAERPEGSVSTLKIQRTQQEDSAVYLCASSSRTGFDQPQHFGDGTRLSIL.

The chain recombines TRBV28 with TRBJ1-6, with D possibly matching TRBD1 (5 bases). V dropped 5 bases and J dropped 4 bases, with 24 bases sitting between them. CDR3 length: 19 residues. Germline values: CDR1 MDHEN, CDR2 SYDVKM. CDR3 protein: CASSPREGPEGDYNSPLHF. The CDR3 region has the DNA TGTGCCAGCAGTCCCCGGGAGGGACCCGAGGGAGATTATAATTCACCCCTCCACTTT.

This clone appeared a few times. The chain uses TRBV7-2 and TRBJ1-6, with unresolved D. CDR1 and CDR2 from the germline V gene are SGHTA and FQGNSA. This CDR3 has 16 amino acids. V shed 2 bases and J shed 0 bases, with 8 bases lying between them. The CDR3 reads CASSLRGSSYNSPLHF. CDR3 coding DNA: TGTGCCAGCAGCTTACGGGGTAGCTCCTATAATTCACCCCTCCACTTT.

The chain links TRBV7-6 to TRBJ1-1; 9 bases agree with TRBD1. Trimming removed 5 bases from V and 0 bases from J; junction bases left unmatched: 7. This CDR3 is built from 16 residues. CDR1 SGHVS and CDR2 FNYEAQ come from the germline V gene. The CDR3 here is CASSEDRGALNTEAFF. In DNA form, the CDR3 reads TGTGCCAGCAGCGAGGACAGGGGAGCTCTGAACACTGAAGCTTTCTTT.

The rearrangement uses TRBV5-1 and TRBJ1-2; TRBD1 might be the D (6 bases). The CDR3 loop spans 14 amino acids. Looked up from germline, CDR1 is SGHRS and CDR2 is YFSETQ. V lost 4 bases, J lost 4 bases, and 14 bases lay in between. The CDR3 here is CASSLGTGSYGYTF. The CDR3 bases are TGCGCCAGCAGCCTTGGAACAGGGTCCTATGGCTACACCTTC.

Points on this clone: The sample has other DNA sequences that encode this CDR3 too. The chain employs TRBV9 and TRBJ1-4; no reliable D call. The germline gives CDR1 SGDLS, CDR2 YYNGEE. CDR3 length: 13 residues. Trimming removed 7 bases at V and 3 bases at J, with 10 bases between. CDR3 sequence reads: CASGRAANEKLFF. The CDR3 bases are TGTGCCAGCGGGAGGGCGGCTAATGAAAAACTGTTTTTT.

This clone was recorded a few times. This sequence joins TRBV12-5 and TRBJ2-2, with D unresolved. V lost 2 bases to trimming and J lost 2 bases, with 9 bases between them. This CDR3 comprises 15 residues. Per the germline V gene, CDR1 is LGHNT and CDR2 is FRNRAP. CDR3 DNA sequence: TGTGCTAGTGGTTTGAGGCTAGGTAACACCGGGGAGCTGTTTTTT. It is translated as CASGLRLGNTGELFF. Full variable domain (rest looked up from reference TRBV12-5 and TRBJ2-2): DARVTQTPRHKVTEMGQEVTMRCQPILGHNTVFWYRQTMMQGLELLAYFRNRAPLDDSGMPKDRFSAEMPDATLATLKIQPSEPRDSAVYFCASGLRLGNTGELFFGEGSRLTVL.

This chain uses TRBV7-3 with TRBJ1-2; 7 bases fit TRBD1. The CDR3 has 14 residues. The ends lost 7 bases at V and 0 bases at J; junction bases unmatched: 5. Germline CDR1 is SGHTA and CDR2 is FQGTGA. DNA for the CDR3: TGTGCCAGCAAGGAGGGGGCCTCTAACTATGGCTACACCTTC. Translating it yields CASKEGASNYGYTF.